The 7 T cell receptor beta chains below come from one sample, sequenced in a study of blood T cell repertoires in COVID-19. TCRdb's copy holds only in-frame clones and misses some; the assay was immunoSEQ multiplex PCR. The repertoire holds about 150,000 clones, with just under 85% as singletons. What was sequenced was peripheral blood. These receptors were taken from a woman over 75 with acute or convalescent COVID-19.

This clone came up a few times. The CDR3 spells CASSLGASGGSTGELFF. The DNA for the CDR3 is TGTGCCAGCAGCTTAGGGGCTAGCGGGGGGTCAACCGGGGAGCTGTTTTTT. The chain carries TRBV11-2 and TRBJ2-2; TRBD2 aligns across 11 bases. After removal of 1 base from V and 5 bases from J, the junction contained 6 bases not matched to a gene. The CDR3 is 17 residues long. Germline V gene data show CDR1 as SGHAT and CDR2 as FQNNGV.

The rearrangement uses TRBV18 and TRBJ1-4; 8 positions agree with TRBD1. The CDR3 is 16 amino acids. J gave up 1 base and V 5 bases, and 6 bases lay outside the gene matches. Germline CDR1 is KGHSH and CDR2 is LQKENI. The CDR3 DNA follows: TGTGCCAGCTCAAGAATTACAGGGGGAACTAATGAAAAACTGTTTTTT. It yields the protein CASSRITGGTNEKLFF. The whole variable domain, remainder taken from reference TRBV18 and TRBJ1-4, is NAGVMQNPRHLVRRRGQEARLRCSPMKGHSHVYWYRQLPEEGLKFMVYLQKENIIDESGMPKERFSAEFPKEGPSILRIQQVVRGDSAAYFCASSRITGGTNEKLFFGSGTQLSVL.

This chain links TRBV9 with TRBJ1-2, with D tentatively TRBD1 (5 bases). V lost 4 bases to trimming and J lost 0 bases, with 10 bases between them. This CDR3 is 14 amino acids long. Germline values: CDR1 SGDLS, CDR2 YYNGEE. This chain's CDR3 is CASSRGGANYGYTF. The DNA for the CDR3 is TGTGCCAGCAGCCGGGGGGGAGCTAACTATGGCTACACCTTC. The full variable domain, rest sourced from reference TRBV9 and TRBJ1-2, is DSGVTQTPKHLITATGQRVTLRCSPRSGDLSVYWYQQSLDQGLQFLIQYYNGEERAKGNILERFSAQQFPDLHSELNLSSLELGDSALYFCASSRGGANYGYTFGSGTRLTVV.

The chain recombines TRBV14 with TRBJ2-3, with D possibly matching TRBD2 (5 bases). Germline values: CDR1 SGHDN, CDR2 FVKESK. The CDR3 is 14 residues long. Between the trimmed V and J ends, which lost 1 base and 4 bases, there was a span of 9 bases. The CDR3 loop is CASSQVIASDTQYF. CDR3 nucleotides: TGTGCCAGCAGCCAAGTCATAGCGTCAGATACGCAGTATTTT.

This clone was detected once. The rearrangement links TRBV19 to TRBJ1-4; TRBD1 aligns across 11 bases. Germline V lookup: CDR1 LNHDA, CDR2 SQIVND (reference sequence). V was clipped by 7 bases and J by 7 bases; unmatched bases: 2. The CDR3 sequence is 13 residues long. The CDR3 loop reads CASTDRGREKLFF. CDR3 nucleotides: TGTGCCAGTACGGACAGGGGGCGTGAAAAACTGTTTTTT. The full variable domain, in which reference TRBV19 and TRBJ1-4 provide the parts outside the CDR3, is DGGITQSPKYLFRKEGQNVTLSCEQNLNHDAMYWYRQDPGQGLRLIYYSQIVNDFQKGDIAEGYSVSREKKESFPLTVTSAQKNPTAFYLCASTDRGREKLFFGSGTQLSVL.

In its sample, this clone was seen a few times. CDR3 region: CASSPRTGPYEQYF. The DNA of the CDR3 is TGTGCCAGCAGTCCCCGGACAGGGCCTTACGAGCAGTACTTC. The chain recombines TRBV6-5 with TRBJ2-7; TRBD1 matches at 8 bases. V was clipped by 5 bases and J by 4 bases; unmatched bases: 7. The CDR3 is 14 residues long. Germline V gene lookup returns CDR1 MNHEY and CDR2 SVGAGI.

The CDR3 sequence is CASSLVGDGTGELFF. The CDR3 DNA sequence: TGTGCCAGCAGCTTAGTGGGAGATGGCACCGGGGAGCTGTTTTTT. This chain uses TRBV11-2 with TRBJ2-2; D might be TRBD2 (5 bases). V lost 1 base to trimming and J lost 4 bases, with 10 bases between them. The germline gives CDR1 SGHAT, CDR2 FQNNGV. CDR3 size: 15 residues.